Below, one T cell receptor beta chain is given with its context. The antigen is unknown. The sample is drawn from a study of shared clonotypes between healthy human individuals. Overall study results and limits: The small donor group covered limited genetic and exposure diversity. Sampling covered blood only; tissue repertoires likely differ.

The table came from immunoSEQ multiplex PCR; TCRdb's copy has only in-frame clones and leaves some out. The table records about 1.5 million clones, 95% to 99% of them present only once. Germline V lookup: CDR1 LNHDA, CDR2 SQIVND (reference sequence). This CDR3 is 16 amino acids long. V gave up 5 bases and J gave up 4 bases; unmatched junction bases: 10. This sequence originates from a man aged 25-45 years in good health. The chain links TRBV19 to TRBJ2-5; 10 bases align to TRBD1. Sequencing used naive CD4+ T cells sorted from blood. Subset of the sample: CD45RA+ positively selected. In nucleotides, the CDR3 is TGTGCCAGTAGTTCCGGTATCGGGACAGGGGTAGAGACCCAGTACTTC. Its protein is CASSSGIGTGVETQYF. The whole variable domain, remainder taken from reference TRBV19 and TRBJ2-5, is DGGITQSPKYLFRKEGQNVTLSCEQNLNHDAMYWYRQDPGQGLRLIYYSQIVNDFQKGDIAEGYSVSREKKESFPLTVTSAQKNPTAFYLCASSSGIGTGVETQYFGPGTRLLVL.